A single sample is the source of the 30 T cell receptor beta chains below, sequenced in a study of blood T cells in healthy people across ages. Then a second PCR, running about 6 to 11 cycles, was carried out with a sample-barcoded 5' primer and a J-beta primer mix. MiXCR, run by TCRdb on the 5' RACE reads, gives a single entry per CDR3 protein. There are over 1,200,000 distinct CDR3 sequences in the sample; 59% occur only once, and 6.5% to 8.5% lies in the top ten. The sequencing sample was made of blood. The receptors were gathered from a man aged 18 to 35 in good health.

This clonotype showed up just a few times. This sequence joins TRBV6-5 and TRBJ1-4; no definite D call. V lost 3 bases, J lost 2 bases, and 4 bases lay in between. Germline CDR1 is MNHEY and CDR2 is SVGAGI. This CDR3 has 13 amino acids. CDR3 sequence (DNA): TGTGCCAGCAGTTATTCCACTAATGAAAAACTGTTTTTT. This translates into CASSYSTNEKLFF.

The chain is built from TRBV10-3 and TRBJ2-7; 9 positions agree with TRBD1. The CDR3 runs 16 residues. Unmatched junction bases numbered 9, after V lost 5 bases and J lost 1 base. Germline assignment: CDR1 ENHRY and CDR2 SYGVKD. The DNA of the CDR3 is TGTGCCATCAGTCCTGACAGGGGGACAGCATCCTACGAGCAGTACTTC. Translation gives CAISPDRGTASYEQYF.

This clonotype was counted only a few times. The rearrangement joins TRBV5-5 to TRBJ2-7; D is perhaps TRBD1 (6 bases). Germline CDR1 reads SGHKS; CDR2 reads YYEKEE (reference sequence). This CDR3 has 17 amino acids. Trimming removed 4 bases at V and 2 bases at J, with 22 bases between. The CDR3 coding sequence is TGTGCCAGCAGCATAACCCTCACAGGGATCCACCCCTACGAGCAGTACTTC. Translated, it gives CASSITLTGIHPYEQYF.

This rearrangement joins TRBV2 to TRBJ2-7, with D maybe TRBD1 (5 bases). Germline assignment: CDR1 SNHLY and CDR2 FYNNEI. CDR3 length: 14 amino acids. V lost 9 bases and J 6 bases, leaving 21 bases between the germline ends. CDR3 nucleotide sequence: TGTGCCAGTCTCCCTAGTGGACACAGCCTCGAGCAGTACTTC. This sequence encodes CASLPSGHSLEQYF.

The CDR3 reads CAISGGTSGTNEQFF. The CDR3 DNA sequence: TGTGCCATCAGTGGGGGGACTAGCGGAACCAATGAGCAGTTCTTC. The rearrangement uses TRBV10-3 and TRBJ2-1, with 11 bases identical to TRBD2. The germline V gene encodes CDR1 ENHRY and CDR2 SYGVKD. The CDR3 length is 15 residues. J lost 6 bases, V lost 4 bases, and 5 bases had no gene match.

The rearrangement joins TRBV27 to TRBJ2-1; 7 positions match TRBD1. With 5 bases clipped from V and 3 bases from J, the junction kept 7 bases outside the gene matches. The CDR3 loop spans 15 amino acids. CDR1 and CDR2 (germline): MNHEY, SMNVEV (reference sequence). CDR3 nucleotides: TGTGCCAGCAGTCCGAACAGGGGAGTCTACAATGAGCAGTTCTTC. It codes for CASSPNRGVYNEQFF.

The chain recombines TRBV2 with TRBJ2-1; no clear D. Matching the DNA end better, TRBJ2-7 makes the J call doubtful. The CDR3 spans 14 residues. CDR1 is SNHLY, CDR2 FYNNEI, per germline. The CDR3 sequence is CASSTWSSYNEQYF. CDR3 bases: TGTGCCAGTTCAACGTGGAGCTCCTACAATGAGCAGTACTTC.

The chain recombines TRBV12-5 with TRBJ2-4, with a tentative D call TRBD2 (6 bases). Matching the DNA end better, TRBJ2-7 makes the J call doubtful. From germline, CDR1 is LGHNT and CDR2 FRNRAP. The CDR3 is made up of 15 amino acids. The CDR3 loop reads CASGTFAGTLNEQYF. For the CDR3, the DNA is TGTGCTAGTGGTACCTTCGCAGGGACTCTCAACGAGCAGTACTTC.

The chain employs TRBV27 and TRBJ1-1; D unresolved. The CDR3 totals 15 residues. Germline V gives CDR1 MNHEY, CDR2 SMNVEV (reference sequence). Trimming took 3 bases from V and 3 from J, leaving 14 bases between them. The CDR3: CASSFLGREDTEAFF. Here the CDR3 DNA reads TGTGCCAGCAGTTTCCTCGGACGGGAGGACACTGAAGCTTTCTTT.

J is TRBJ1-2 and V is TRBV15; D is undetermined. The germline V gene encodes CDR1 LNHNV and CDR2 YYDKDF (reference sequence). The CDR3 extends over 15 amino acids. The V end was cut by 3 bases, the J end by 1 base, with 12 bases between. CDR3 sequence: CATSRASEINYGYTF. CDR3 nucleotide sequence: TGTGCCACCAGCAGGGCCTCTGAGATTAACTATGGCTACACCTTC.

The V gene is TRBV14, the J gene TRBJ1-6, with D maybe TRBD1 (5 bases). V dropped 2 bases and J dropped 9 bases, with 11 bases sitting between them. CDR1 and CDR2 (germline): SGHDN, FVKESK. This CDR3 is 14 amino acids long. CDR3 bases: TGTGCCAGCAGCCAACTGCAGGGTGGTTCACCCCTCCACTTT. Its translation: CASSQLQGGSPLHF. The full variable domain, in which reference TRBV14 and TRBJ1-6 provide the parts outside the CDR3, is EAGVTQFPSHSVIEKGQTVTLRCDPISGHDNLYWYRRVMGKEIKFLLHFVKESKQDESGMPNNRFLAERTGGTYSTLKVQPAELEDSGVYFCASSQLQGGSPLHFGNGTRLTVT.

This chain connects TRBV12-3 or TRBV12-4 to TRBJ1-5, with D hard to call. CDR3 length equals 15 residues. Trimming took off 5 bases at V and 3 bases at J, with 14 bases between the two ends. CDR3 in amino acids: CASSPPGWDNQPQHF. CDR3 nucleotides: TGTGCCAGCAGTCCCCCGGGGTGGGACAATCAGCCCCAGCATTTT.

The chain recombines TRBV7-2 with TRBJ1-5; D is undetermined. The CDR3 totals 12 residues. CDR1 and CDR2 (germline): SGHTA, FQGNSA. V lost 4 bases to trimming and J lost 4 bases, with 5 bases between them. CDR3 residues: CASSSQNQPQHF. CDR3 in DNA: TGTGCCAGCAGCTCCCAGAATCAGCCCCAGCATTTT.

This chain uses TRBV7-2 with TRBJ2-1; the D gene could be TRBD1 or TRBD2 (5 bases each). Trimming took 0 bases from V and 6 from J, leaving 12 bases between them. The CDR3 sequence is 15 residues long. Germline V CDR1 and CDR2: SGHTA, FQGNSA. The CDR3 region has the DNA TGTGCCAGCAGCTTAGCGGGACCCTCTTTCAATGAGCAGTTCTTC. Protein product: CASSLAGPSFNEQFF.

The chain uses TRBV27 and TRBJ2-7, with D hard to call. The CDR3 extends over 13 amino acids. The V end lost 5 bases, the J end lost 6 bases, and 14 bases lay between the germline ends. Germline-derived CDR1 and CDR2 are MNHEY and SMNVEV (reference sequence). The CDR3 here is CASSLDRRVEQYF. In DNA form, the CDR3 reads TGTGCCAGCAGTCTAGACCGAAGGGTCGAGCAGTACTTC.

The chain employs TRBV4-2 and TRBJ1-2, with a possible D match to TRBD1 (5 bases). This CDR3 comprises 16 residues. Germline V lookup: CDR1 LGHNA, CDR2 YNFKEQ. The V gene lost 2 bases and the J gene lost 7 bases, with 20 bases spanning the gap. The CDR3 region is CASSQSATGTLGGYTF. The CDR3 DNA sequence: TGTGCCAGCAGCCAATCAGCGACCGGGACGCTTGGTGGCTACACCTTC.

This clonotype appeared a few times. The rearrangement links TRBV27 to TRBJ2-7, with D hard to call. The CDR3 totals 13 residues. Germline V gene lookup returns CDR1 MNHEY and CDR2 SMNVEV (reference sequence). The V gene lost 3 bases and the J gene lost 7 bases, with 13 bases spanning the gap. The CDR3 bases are TGTGCCAGCAGTTTTAACCCCTTCTATGAGCAGTACTTC. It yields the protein CASSFNPFYEQYF.

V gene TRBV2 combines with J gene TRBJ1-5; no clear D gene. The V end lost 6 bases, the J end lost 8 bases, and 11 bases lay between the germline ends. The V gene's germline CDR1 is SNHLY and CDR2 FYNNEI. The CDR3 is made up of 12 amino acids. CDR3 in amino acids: CASSAELEPQHF. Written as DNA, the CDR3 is TGTGCCAGCAGCGCGGAGCTTGAGCCCCAGCATTTT. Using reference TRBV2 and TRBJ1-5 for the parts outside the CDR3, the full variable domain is EPEVTQTPSHQVTQMGQEVILRCVPISNHLYFYWYRQILGQKVEFLVSFYNNEISEKSEIFDDQFSVERPDGSNFTLKIRSTKLEDSAMYFCASSAELEPQHFGDGTRLSIL.

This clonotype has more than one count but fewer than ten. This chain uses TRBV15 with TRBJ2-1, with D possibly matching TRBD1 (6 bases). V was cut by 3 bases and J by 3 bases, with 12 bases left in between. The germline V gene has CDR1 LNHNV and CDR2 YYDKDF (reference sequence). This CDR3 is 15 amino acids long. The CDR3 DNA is TGTGCCACCAGCAGGTATTTGGACAGCTACAATGAGCAGTTCTTC. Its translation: CATSRYLDSYNEQFF.

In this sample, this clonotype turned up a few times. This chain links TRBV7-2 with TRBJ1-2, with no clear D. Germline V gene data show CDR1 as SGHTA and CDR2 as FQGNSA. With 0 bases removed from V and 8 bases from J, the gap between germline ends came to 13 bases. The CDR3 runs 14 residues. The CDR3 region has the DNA TGTGCCAGCAGCTTAGCGCGGGAAGTGGAGGGCTACACCTTC. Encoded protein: CASSLAREVEGYTF.

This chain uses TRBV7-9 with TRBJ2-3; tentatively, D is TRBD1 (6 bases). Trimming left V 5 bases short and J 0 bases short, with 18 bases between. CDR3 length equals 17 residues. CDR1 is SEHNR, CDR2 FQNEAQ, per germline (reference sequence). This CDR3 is CASSTIPGDTSTDTQYF. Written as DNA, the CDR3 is TGTGCCAGCAGCACAATCCCAGGGGACACGAGCACAGATACGCAGTATTTT.

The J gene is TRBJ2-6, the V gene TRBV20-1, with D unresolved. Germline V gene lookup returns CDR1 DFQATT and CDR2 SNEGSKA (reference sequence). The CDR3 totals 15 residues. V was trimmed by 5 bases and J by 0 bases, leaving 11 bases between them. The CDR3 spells CSAPKDFSGANVLTF. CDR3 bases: TGCAGTGCTCCAAAAGATTTCTCTGGGGCCAACGTCCTGACTTTC.

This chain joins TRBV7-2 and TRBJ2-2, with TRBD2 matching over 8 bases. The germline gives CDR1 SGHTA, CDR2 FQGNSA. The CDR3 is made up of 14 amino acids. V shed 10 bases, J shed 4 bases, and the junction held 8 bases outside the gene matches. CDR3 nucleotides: TGTGCCACCCGGCGGGAGGTAGGCACCGGGGAGCTGTTTTTT. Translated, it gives CATRREVGTGELFF.

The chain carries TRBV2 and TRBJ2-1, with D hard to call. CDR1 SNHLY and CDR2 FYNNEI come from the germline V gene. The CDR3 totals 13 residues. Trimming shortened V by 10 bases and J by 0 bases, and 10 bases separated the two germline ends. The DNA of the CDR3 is TGTGCCACCAGCACAAGCTCCTACAATGAGCAGTTCTTC. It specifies CATSTSSYNEQFF.

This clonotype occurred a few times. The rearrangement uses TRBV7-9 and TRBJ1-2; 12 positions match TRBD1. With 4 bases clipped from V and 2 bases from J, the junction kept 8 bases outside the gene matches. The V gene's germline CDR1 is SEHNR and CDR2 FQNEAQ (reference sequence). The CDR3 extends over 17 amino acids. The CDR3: CASSSRDRGPFNYGYTF. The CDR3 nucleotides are TGTGCCAGCAGCTCCCGGGACAGGGGGCCGTTCAACTATGGCTACACCTTC.

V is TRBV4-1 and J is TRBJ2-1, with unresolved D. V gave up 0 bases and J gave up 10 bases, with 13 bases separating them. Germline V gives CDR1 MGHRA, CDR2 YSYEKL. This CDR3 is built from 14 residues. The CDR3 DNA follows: TGCGCCAGCAGCCAAGATCCGGGTAGCCAAGAGCAGTTCTTC. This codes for CASSQDPGSQEQFF.

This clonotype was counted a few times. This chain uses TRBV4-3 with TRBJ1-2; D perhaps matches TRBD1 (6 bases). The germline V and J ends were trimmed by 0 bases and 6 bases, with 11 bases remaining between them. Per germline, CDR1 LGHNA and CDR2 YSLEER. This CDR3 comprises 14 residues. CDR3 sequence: CASSQDESGDGYTF. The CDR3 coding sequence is TGCGCCAGCAGCCAAGATGAATCAGGGGATGGCTACACCTTC.

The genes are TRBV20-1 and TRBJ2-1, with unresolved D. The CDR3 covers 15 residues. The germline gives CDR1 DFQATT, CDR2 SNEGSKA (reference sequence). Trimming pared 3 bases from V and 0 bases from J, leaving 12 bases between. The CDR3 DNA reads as TGCAGTGCTAGGAGTACAGACCCCTCCTACAATGAGCAGTTCTTC. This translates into CSARSTDPSYNEQFF.

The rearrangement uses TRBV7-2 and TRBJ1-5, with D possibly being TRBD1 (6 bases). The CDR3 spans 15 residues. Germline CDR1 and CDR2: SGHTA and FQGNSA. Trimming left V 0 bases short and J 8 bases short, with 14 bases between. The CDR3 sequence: CASSLARGSGEPQHF. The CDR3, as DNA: TGTGCCAGCAGCTTAGCGAGGGGATCAGGGGAGCCCCAGCATTTT.

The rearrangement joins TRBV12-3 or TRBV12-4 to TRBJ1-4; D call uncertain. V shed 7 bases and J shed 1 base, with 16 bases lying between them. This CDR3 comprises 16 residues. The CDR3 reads CASTPDGTETNEKLFF. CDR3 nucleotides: TGTGCCAGCACCCCCGACGGAACTGAAACTAATGAAAAACTGTTTTTT.